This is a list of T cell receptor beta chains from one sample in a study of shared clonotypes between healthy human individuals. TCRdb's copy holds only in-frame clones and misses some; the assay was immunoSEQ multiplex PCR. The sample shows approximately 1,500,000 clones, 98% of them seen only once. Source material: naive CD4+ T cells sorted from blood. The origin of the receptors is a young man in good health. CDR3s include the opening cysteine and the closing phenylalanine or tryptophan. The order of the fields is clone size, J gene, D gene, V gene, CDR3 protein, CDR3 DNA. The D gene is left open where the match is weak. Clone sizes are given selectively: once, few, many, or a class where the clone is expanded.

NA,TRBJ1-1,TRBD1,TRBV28,CASSFGNRGLAEAFF,TGTGCCAGCAGTTTCGGCAACAGGGGCCTGGCTGAAGCTTTCTTT
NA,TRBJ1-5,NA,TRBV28,CASSRGTRPQPQHF,TGTGCCAGCAGTCGCGGGACACGGCCTCAGCCCCAGCATTTT
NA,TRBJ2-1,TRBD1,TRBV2,CASRDRVQEQFF,TGTGCCAGCAGAGACAGGGTGCAGGAGCAGTTCTTC
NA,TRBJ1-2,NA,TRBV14,CASSQVAERNYGYTF,TGTGCCAGCAGCCAAGTGGCAGAGCGAAACTATGGCTACACCTTC
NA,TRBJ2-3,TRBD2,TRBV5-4,CASSRSGSHTDTQYF,TGTGCCAGCAGTCGAAGCGGGAGTCACACAGATACGCAGTATTTT
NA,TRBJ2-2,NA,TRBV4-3,CASSSLSGSDTGELFF,TGCGCCAGCAGCTCCCTGAGCGGGTCCGACACCGGGGAGCTGTTTTTT
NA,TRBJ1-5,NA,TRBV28,CASSLWIGGMNQPQHF,TGTGCCAGCAGTTTATGGATTGGAGGAATGAACCAGCCCCAGCATTTT
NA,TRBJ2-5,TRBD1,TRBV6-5,CASGDREETQYF,TGTGCCAGCGGGGACAGGGAAGAGACCCAGTACTTC
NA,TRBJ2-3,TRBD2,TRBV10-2,CASSEARTSGTDTQYF,TGCGCCAGCAGTGAAGCCAGGACTAGCGGCACAGATACGCAGTATTTT
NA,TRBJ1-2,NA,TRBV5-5,CASSLDGPYGYTF,TGTGCCAGCAGCTTGGATGGACCCTATGGCTACACCTTC
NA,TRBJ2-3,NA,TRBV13,CASSSWSGSTDTQYF,TGTGCCAGCAGCTCATGGAGTGGGAGCACAGATACGCAGTATTTT
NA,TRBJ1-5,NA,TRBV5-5,CASSLVGDSNQPQHF,TGTGCCAGCAGCTTGGTTGGCGATAGCAATCAGCCCCAGCATTTT
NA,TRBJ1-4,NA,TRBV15,CATSRDLGQHEKLFF,TGTGCCACCAGCAGAGATTTGGGGCAGCATGAAAAACTGTTTTTT
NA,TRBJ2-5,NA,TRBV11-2,CASSLDPPFRGWTQYF,TGTGCCAGCAGCTTAGATCCCCCCTTCCGGGGATGGACCCAGTACTTC
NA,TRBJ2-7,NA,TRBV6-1,CAISSRAPYEQYF,TGTGCCATTTCTAGCAGAGCCCCCTACGAGCAGTACTTC
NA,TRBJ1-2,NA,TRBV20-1,CSARYINGYTF,TGCAGTGCTAGGTATATCAATGGCTACACCTTC
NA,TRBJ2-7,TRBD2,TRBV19,CASSLAGLTYEQYF,TGTGCCAGTAGTTTAGCGGGACTTACCTACGAGCAGTACTTC
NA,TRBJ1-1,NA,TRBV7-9,CASSLPTGRGTEAFF,TGTGCCAGCAGCCTTCCGACAGGAAGAGGCACTGAAGCTTTCTTT
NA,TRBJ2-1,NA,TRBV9,CASSMEQAHEQFF,TGTGCCAGCAGCATGGAACAGGCTCATGAGCAGTTCTTC
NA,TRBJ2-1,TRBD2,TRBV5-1,CASSSQPGLAGANEQFF,TGCGCCAGCAGCTCTCAACCGGGACTAGCGGGAGCCAATGAGCAGTTCTTC
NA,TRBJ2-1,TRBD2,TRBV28,CASNSLGGRGLNEQFF,TGTGCCAGCAACAGTCTGGGCGGGAGAGGTCTCAATGAGCAGTTCTTC
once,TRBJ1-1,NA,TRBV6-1,CASSVGTIPNTEAFF,TGTGCCAGCAGTGTAGGGACAATCCCGAACACTGAAGCTTTCTTT
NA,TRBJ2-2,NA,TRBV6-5,CASRILATGELFF,TGTGCCAGCAGAATACTAGCTACCGGGGAGCTGTTTTTT
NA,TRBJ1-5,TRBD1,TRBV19,CAKLRDRGPDSNQPQHF,TGTGCCAAACTCCGGGACAGGGGACCGGATAGCAATCAGCCCCAGCATTTT
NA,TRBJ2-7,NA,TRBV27,CASSFDVGAYEQYF,TGTGCCAGCAGTTTCGACGTGGGTGCCTACGAGCAGTACTTC
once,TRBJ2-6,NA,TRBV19,CASSIGVIGANVLTF,TGTGCCAGTAGTATAGGGGTGATTGGGGCCAACGTCCTGACTTTC
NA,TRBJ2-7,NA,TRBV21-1,CASGAGLAGGGSSYEQYF,TGTGCCAGCGGGGCGGGACTAGCGGGAGGCGGGAGCTCCTACGAGCAGTACTTC
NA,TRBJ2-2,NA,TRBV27,CASSEAGRPNTGELFF,TGTGCCAGCAGCGAGGCAGGGAGGCCGAACACCGGGGAGCTGTTTTTT
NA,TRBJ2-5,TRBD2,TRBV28,CASSLLPTSGSTETQYF,TGTGCCAGCAGTCTCTTGCCAACTAGCGGGAGTACAGAGACCCAGTACTTC
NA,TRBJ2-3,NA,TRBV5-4,CASSPRTVIGTDTQYF,TGTGCCAGCAGCCCGCGGACAGTTATTGGCACAGATACGCAGTATTTT
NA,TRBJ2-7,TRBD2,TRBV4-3,CASSQESGVPGEQYF,TGCGCCAGCAGCCAGGAAAGCGGGGTCCCTGGTGAGCAGTACTTC
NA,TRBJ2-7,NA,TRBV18,CASSPPGRPGEQYF,TGTGCCAGCTCACCACCGGGGAGACCGGGGGAGCAGTACTTC
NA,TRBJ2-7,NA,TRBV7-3,CASSMPGLPTDYEQYF,TGTGCCAGCAGCATGCCGGGACTTCCCACCGACTACGAGCAGTACTTC
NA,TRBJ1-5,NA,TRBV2,CASSEAPWTTFLSNQPQHF,TGTGCCAGCAGTGAAGCGCCTTGGACGACTTTTCTTAGCAATCAGCCCCAGCATTTT